The subject of this entry is one TCR beta chain. The antigen remains undetermined. The data were taken from a study of T cells in Graves' hyperthyroidism and ophthalmopathy. The study, taken as a whole, reports: Using 13 V-J features, a model discriminated ophthalmopathy from stable hyperthyroidism.

TCR beta CDR3 regions were amplified from RNA. RT-PCR in the first round (using the HTBI primer set) targeted the TCR CDR3. Each CDR3 protein gets one entry after TCRdb re-called the multiplex PCR reads with MiXCR. Among nearly 600,000 distinct CDR3 sequences listed, approximately 14% were seen once. Not enrolled were patients with uncontrolled infection, other autoimmune disease, pregnancy or lactation. Germline CDR1 and CDR2: SNHLY and FYNNEI. The CDR3 runs to 14 residues. V lost 3 bases and J lost 8; bases outside the gene matches: 5. This receptor was identified in a woman aged 18-29 years with Graves' ophthalmopathy. The V call is TRBV2, the J call TRBJ1-5; 9 bases match TRBD1. Sequences were obtained from blood. The CDR3 DNA follows: TGTGCCAGCAGTGATGACAGGGGGGGGGAGCCCCAGCATTTT. It is translated as CASSDDRGGEPQHF. Complete variable domain (other parts from reference TRBV2 and TRBJ1-5): EPEVTQTPSHQVTQMGQEVILRCVPISNHLYFYWYRQILGQKVEFLVSFYNNEISEKSEIFDDQFSVERPDGSNFTLKIRSTKLEDSAMYFCASSDDRGGEPQHFGDGTRLSIL.